This T cell receptor (beta chain) was obtained from a study of cytomegalovirus exposure and HLA in healthy donors. Study conclusions and caveats: A classifier reportedly called cytomegalovirus status with high sensitivity and specificity. TCR beta V- and J-gene trimming was later associated with a missense DCLRE1C variant. Prior analysis indicated that the majority of TCR beta V segments exhibited productivity approximately 90% or approximately 30% of the time.

This CDR3 spans 14 amino acids. The germline V gene encodes CDR1 SGHAT and CDR2 FQDESV (reference sequence). The V segment lost 4 bases and the J segment 5 bases; nucleotides outside the gene matches: 4. 13 Jbeta primers and 60 Vbeta primers were used for the PCR. The method was immunoSEQ multiplex PCR; TCRdb's version includes in-frame clones alone and lacks a portion of them. The sample lists around 210,000 clones, around 75% seen once, with nearly 0.4% in the top ten. Likely unrecorded immune exposures existed in these nominally healthy donors. As for this clone: Its target is not known.

The chain is built from TRBV11-1 and TRBJ1-5; 8 nucleotides align to TRBD1. The sequence was obtained from a male donor in good health and CMV-seropositive. Sequencing was performed on PBMCs. CDR3 protein: CASSSDREHQPQHF. The CDR3 DNA follows: TGTGCCAGCAGCTCGGACAGGGAACATCAGCCCCAGCATTTT.